Here is one T cell receptor beta chain with its context. TCRdb's copy holds only in-frame clones and misses some; the assay was immunoSEQ multiplex PCR. Seen here are some 340,000 clones, about 89% observed once, and the top ten hold roughly 5%. V lost 1 base and J lost 1; bases outside the gene matches: 4. The CDR3 runs to 15 residues. Germline CDR1 MGHRA, CDR2 YSYEKL. The data belong to a study of blood T cell repertoires in COVID-19. This chain joins TRBV4-1 and TRBJ2-7; TRBD1 matches at 7 bases. The sequence was collected from a woman between 25 and 40 years old who had recovered from COVID-19. What was sequenced was PBMCs or T cells enriched from blood (not recorded which). CDR3 sequence (DNA): TGCGCCAGCAGCCAAGGCCCGGACAGGTCCTACGAGCAGTACTTC. It translates to CASSQGPDRSYEQYF.